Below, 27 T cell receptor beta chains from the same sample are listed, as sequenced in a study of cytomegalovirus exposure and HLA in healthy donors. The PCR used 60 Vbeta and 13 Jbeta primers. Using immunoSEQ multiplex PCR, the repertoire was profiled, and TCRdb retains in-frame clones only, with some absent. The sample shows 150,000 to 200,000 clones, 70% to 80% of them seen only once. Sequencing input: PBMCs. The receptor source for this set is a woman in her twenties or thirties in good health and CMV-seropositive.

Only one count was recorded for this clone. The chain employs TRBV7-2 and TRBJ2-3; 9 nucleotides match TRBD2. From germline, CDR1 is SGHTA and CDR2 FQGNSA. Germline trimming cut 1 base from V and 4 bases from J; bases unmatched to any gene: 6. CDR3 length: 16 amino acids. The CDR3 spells CASSLGVAGVADTQYF. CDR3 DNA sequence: TGTGCCAGCAGCTTAGGAGTAGCGGGAGTCGCAGATACGCAGTATTTT. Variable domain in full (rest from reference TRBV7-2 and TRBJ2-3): GAGVSQSPSNKVTEKGKDVELRCDPISGHTALYWYRQSLGQGLEFLIYFQGNSAPDKSGLPSDRFSAERTGGSVSTLTIQRTQQEDSAVYLCASSLGVAGVADTQYFGPGTRLTVL.

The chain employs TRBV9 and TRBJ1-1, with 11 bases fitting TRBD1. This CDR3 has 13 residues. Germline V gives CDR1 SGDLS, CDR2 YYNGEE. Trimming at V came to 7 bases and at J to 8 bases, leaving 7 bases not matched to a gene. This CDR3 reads CASRGQGASEAFF. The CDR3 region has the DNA TGTGCCAGCCGTGGACAGGGGGCTTCCGAAGCTTTCTTT.

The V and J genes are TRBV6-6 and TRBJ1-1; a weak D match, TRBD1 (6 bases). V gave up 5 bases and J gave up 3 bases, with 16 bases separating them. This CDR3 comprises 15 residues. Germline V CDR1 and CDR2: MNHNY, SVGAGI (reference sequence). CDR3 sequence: CASSHRTVRYTEAFF. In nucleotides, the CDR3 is TGTGCCAGCAGTCACAGGACAGTCCGCTACACTGAAGCTTTCTTT.

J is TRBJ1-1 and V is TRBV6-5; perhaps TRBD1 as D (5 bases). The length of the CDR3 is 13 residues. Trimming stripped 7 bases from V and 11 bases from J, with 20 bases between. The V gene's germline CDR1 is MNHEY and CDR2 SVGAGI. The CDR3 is CASTQIGGGAAFF. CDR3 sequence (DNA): TGTGCCAGCACTCAGATTGGCGGGGGAGCGGCTTTCTTT.

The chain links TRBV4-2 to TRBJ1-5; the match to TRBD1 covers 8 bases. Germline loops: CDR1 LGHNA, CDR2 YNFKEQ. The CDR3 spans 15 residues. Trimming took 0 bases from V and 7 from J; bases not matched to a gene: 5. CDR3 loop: CASSQEVAGGQPQHF. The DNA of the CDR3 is TGTGCCAGCAGCCAAGAGGTGGCAGGGGGCCAGCCCCAGCATTTT.

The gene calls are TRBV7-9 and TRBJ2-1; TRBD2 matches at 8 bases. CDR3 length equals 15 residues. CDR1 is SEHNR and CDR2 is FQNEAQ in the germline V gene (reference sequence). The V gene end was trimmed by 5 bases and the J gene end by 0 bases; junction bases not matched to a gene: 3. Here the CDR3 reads CASSPSGFSYNEQFF. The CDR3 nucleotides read TGTGCCAGCAGCCCTAGCGGGTTCTCCTACAATGAGCAGTTCTTC.

The CDR3 sequence is CASSSYFSPNTGELFF. The CDR3 DNA reads as TGTGCCAGCAGTTCCTACTTTTCCCCGAACACCGGGGAGCTGTTTTTT. This sequence joins TRBV5-5 and TRBJ2-2; D remains ambiguous. The V end lost 5 bases, the J end lost 0 bases, and 14 bases lay between the germline ends. The CDR3 runs to 16 residues. Germline CDR1 reads SGHKS; CDR2 reads YYEKEE (reference sequence).

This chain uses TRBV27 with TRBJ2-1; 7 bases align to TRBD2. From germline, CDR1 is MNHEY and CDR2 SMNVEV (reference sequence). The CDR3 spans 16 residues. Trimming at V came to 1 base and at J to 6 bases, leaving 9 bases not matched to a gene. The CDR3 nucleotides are TGTGCCAGCAGTTTATGGGAAGGTAGCGGGCCCAATGAGCAGTTCTTC. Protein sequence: CASSLWEGSGPNEQFF.

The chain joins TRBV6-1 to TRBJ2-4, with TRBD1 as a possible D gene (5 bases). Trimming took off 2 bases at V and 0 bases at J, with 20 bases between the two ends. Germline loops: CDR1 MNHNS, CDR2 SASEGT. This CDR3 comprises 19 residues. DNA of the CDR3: TGTGCCAGCAGTGAAATAGGATTAGGGGCGCAACTAGCCAAAAACATTCAGTACTTC. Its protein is CASSEIGLGAQLAKNIQYF.

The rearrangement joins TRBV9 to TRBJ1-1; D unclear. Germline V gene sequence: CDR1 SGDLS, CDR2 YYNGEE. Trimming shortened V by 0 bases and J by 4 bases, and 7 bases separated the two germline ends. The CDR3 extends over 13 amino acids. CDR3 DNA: TGTGCCAGCAGCGTAGTCCTCCGCACTGAAGCTTTCTTT. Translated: CASSVVLRTEAFF.

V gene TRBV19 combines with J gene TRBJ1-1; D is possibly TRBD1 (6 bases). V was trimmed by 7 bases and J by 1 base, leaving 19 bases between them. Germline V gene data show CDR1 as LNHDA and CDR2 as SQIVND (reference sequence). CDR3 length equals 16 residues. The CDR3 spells CASKIMNKGGNTEAFF. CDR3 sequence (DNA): TGTGCCAGTAAGATAATGAATAAAGGGGGGAACACTGAAGCTTTCTTT. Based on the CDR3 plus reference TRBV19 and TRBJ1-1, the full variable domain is DGGITQSPKYLFRKEGQNVTLSCEQNLNHDAMYWYRQDPGQGLRLIYYSQIVNDFQKGDIAEGYSVSREKKESFPLTVTSAQKNPTAFYLCASKIMNKGGNTEAFFGQGTRLTVV.

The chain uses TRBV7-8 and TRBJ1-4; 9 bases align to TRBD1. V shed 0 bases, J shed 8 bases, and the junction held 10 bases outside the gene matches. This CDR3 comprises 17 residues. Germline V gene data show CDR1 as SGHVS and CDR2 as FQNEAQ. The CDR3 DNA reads TGTGCCAGCAGCTTAGCGCTTAGGACAGGGGAGGGAGAAAAACTGTTTTTT. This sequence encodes CASSLALRTGEGEKLFF. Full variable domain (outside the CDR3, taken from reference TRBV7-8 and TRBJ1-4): GAGVSQSPRYKVAKRGQDVALRCDPISGHVSLFWYQQALGQGPEFLTYFQNEAQLDKSGLPSDRFFAERPEGSVSTLKIQRTQQEDSAVYLCASSLALRTGEGEKLFFGSGTQLSVL.

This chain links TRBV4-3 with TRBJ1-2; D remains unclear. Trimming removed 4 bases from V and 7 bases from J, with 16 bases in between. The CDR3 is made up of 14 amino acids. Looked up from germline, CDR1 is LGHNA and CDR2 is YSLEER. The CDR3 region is CASSREIRDSGYTF. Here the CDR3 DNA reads TGCGCCAGCAGCCGGGAGATTAGGGATTCTGGCTACACCTTC.

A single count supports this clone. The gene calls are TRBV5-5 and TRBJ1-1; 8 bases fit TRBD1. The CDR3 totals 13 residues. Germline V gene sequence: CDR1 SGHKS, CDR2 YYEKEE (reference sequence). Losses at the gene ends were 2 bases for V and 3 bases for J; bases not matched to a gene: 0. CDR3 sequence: CASSLQGDTEAFF. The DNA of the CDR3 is TGTGCCAGCAGCTTACAGGGGGACACTGAAGCTTTCTTT.

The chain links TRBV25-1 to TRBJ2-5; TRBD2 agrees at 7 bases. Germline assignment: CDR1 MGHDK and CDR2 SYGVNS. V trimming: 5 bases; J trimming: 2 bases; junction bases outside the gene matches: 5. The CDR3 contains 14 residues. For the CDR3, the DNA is TGTGCCAGCAGTAAACCGGGACTACAAGAGACCCAGTACTTC. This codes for CASSKPGLQETQYF.

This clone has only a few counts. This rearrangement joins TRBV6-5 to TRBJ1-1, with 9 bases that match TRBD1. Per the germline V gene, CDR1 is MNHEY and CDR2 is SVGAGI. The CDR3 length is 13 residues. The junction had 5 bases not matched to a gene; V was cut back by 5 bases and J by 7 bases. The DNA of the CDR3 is TGTGCCAGCAGTCGCGGACAGGGGTTTGAAGCTTTCTTT. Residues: CASSRGQGFEAFF.

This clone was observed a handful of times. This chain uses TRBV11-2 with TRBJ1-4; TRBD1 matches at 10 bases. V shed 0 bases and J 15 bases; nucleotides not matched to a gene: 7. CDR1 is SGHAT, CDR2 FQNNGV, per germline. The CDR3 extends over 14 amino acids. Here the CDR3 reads CASSLDPSGTGVFF. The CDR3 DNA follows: TGTGCCAGCAGCTTAGATCCCTCCGGGACAGGGGTGTTTTTT.

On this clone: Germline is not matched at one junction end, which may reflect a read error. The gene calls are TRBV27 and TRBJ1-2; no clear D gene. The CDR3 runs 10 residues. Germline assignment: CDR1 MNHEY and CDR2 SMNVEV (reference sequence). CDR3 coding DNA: TGTGCCAGCAGTTTAAGTCGGGAGGGCTTC. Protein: CASSLSREGF.

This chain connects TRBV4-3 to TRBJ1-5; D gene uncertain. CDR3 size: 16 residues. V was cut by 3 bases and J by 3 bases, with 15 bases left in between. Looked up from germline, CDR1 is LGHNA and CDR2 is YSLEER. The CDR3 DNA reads TGCGCCAGCAGCCAGGGGAGGACGGCTCCCAATCAGCCCCAGCATTTT. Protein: CASSQGRTAPNQPQHF.

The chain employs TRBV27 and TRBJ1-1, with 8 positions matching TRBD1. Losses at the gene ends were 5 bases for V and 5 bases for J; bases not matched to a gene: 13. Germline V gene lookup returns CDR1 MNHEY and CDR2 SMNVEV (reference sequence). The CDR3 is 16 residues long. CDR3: CASSTNPGGPGTEAFF. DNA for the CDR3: TGTGCCAGCAGTACTAATCCAGGGGGCCCAGGAACTGAAGCTTTCTTT.

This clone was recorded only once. The CDR3 bases are TGCGCCAGCAGCAGGGACAGGGTAAATTCACCCCTCCACTTT. This codes for CASSRDRVNSPLHF. The genes are TRBV5-1 and TRBJ1-6; TRBD1 agrees at 9 bases. The CDR3 spans 14 residues. Germline V CDR1 and CDR2: SGHRS, YFSETQ. The J segment lost 7 bases and the V segment lost 4 bases, leaving 3 bases of the junction unmatched.

CDR3 DNA: TGTGCCAGCAGCTCGGGACAGGCTAACACTGAAGCTTTCTTT. It encodes CASSSGQANTEAFF. The rearrangement links TRBV5-5 to TRBJ1-1; 8 bases line up with TRBD1. Germline V CDR1 and CDR2: SGHKS, YYEKEE (reference sequence). The CDR3 runs 14 residues. The V gene end was trimmed by 3 bases and the J gene end by 2 bases; junction bases not matched to a gene: 3.

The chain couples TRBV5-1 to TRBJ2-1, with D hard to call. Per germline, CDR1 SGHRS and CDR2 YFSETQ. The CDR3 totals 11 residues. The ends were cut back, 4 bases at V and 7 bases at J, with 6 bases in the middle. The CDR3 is CASSLTNEQFF. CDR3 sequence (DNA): TGCGCCAGCAGCCTAACGAATGAGCAGTTCTTC.

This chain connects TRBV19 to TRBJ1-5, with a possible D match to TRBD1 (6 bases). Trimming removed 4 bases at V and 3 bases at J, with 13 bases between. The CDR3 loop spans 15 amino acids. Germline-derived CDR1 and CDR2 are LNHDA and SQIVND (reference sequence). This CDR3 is CASSTGVAVNQPQHF. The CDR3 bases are TGTGCCAGTAGTACAGGGGTGGCAGTCAATCAGCCCCAGCATTTT.

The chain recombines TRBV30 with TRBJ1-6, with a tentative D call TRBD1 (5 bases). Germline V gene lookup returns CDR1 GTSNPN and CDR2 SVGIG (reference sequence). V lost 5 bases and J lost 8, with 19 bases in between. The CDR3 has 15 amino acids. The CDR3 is CAWGLVRAVHSPLHF. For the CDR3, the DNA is TGTGCCTGGGGCCTTGTCAGGGCAGTACATTCACCCCTCCACTTT.

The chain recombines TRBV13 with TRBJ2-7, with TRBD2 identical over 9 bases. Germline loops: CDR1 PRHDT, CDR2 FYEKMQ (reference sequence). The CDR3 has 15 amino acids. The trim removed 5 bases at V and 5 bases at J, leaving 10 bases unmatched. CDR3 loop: CASSAVLAGAHEQYF. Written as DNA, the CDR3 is TGTGCCAGCAGCGCAGTGTTAGCGGGGGCTCACGAGCAGTACTTC.

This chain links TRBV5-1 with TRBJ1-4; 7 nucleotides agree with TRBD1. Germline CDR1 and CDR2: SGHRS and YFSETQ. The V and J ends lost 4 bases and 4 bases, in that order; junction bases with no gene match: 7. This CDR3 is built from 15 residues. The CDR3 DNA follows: TGCGCCAGCAGCCCAGGACAGGCAAATAATGAAAAACTGTTTTTT. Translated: CASSPGQANNEKLFF.